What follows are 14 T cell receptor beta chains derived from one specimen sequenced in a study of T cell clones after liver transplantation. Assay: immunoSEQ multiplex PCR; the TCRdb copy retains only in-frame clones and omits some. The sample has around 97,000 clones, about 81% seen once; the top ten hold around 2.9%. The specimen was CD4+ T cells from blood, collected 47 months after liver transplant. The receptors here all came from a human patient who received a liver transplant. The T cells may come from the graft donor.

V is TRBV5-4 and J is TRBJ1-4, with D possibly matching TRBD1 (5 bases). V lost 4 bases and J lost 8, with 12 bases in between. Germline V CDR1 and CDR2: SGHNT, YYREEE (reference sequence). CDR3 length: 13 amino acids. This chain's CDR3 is CASSLGRDEKLFF. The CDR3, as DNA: TGTGCCAGCAGCCTCGGGCGGGACGAAAAACTGTTTTTT.

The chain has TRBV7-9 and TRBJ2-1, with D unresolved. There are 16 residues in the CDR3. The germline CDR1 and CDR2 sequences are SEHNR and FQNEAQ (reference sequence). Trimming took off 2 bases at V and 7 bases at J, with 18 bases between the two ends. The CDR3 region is CASSLYISPPGNEQFF. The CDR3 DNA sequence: TGTGCCAGCAGCTTATATATCTCCCCCCCTGGGAATGAGCAGTTCTTC.

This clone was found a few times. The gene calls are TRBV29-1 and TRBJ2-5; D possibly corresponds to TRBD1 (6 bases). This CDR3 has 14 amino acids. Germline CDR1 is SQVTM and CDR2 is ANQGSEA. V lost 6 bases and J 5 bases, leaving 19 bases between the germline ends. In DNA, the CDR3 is TGCAGCGTGGGGGCGAAGATGCGAAAGGAGACCCAGTACTTC. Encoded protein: CSVGAKMRKETQYF.

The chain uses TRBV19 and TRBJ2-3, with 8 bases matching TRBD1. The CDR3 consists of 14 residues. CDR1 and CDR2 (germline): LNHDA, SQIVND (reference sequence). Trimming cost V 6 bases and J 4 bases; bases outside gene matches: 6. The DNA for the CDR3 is TGTGCCAGTAGCCCTGGACAGGGTTCAGATACGCAGTATTTT. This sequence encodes CASSPGQGSDTQYF.

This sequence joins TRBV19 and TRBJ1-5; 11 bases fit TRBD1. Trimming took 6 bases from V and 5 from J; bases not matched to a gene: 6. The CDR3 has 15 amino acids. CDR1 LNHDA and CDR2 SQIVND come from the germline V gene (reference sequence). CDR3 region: CASRDRDRGDQPQHF. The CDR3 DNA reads TGTGCCAGTAGAGACCGGGACAGGGGGGATCAGCCCCAGCATTTT.

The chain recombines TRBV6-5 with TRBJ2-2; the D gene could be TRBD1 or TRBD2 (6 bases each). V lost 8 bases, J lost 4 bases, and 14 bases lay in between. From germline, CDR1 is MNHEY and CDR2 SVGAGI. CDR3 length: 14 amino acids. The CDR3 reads CASLATGSTGELFF. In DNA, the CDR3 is TGTGCCAGCCTAGCGACAGGCTCCACCGGGGAGCTGTTTTTT.

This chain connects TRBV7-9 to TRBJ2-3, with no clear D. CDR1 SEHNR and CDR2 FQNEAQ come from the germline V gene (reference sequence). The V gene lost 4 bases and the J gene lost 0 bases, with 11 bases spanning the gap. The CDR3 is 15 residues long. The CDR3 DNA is TGTGCCAGCAGCTATTACCGCTCGAGCACAGATACGCAGTATTTT. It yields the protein CASSYYRSSTDTQYF.

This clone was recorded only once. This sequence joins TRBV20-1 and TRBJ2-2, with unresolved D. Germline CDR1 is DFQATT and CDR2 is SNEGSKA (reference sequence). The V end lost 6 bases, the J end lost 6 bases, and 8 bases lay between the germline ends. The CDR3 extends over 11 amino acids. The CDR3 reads CSALIAGELFF. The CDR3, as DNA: TGCAGTGCCTTAATCGCCGGGGAGCTGTTTTTT.

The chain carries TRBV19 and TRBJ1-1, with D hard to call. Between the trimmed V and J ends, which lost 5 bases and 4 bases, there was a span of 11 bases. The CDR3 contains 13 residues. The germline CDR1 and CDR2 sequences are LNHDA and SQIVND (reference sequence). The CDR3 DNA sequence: TGTGCCAGTAGTCCGGCTGGTGCCACTGAAGCTTTCTTT. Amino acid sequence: CASSPAGATEAFF.

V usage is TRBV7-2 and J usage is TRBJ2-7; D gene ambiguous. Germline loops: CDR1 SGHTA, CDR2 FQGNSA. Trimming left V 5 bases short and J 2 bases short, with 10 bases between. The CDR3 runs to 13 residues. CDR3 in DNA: TGTGCCAGCAGCGTCCGGGCCACCTACGAGCAGTACTTC. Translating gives CASSVRATYEQYF.

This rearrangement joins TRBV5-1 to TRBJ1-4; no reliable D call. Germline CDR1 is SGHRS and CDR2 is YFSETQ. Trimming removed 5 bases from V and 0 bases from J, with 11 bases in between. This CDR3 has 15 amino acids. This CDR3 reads CASSPASATNEKLFF. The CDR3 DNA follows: TGCGCCAGCAGTCCAGCGTCCGCAACTAATGAAAAACTGTTTTTT.

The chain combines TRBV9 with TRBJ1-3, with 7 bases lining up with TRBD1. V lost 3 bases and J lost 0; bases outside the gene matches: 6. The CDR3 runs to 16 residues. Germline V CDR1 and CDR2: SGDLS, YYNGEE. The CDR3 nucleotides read TGTGCCAGCAGCGAAGGGACAGCGCTCTCTGGAAACACCATATATTTT. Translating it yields CASSEGTALSGNTIYF.

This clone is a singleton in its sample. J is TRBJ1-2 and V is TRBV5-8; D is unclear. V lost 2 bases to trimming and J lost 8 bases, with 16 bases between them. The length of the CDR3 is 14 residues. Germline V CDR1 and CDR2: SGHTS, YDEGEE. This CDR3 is CASSLKSRTEGYTF. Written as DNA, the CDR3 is TGTGCCAGCAGCTTAAAATCCCGGACGGAAGGCTACACCTTC.

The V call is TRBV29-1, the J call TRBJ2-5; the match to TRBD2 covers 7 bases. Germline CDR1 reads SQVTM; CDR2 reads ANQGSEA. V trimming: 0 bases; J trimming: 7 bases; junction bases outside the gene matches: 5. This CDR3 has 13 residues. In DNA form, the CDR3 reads TGCAGCGTTGAAGAGGTTGGGGGGGGGACCCAGTACTTC. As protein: CSVEEVGGGTQYF.